This TCR beta chain was obtained from a study of healthy donors' naive CD4 and CD8 T cells. As for this clonotype: The antigen remains undetermined.

Study-level points and caveats: Bulk sequencing left alpha and beta chains unpaired. Most V and J genes were reportedly biased between naive CD4+ and CD8+ cells.

V was cut by 5 bases and J by 1 base, with 14 bases left in between. Germline CDR1 reads MNHNY; CDR2 reads SVGAGI (reference sequence). This CDR3 has 15 residues. Each TCR library used roughly 490 ng of total RNA and a linear amplification protocol. MiXCR, applied by TCRdb to the reads, yields one record per CDR3 protein. The sample holds about 180,000 distinct CDR3 sequences, about four fifths seen once. Naive CD4+ cells were sorted as CD4+CD8-CD45RO-CD45RA+; naive CD8+ as CD8+CD4-CD45RA+CD27bright. Sequenced material: naive CD4+ and CD8+ T cells sorted from blood, pooled from several donors. V usage is TRBV6-6 and J usage is TRBJ1-1, with D possibly matching TRBD1 (5 bases). The clonotype comes from a pool of human donors in good health; the sample pools cells from several healthy donors. The CDR3 DNA is TGTGCCAGCAGTGACAGCCCCTTAAAGAACACTGAAGCTTTCTTT. It specifies CASSDSPLKNTEAFF.